These 18 T cell receptor beta chains were sequenced from one sample in a study of T cell responses to AZD1222 COVID-19 vaccine. Repertoires were generated with immunoSEQ multiplex PCR, while TCRdb's copy carries only in-frame clones and drops some. The data contain more than 90,000 clones, 84% of them singletons. The sequences come from peripheral blood, collected 28 days after the second AZD1222 dose. The receptor set was obtained from an adult who received the AZD1222 COVID-19 vaccine.

This clone has just one count. For the CDR3, the DNA is TGCGCCAGCAGCTTCCGGGACAGGCAGTTCTTC. It specifies CASSFRDRQFF. The chain is built from TRBV5-1 and TRBJ2-1; the match to TRBD1 covers 7 bases. There are 11 residues in the CDR3. Germline V gives CDR1 SGHRS, CDR2 YFSETQ. Losses at the gene ends were 2 bases for V and 12 bases for J; bases not matched to a gene: 2. The whole variable domain, filled in from reference TRBV5-1 and TRBJ2-1, reads KAGVTQTPRYLIKTRGQQVTLSCSPISGHRSVSWYQQTPGQGLQFLFEYFSETQRNKGNFPGRFSGRQFSNSRSEMNVSTLELGDSALYLCASSFRDRQFFGPGTRLTVL.

The rearrangement joins TRBV18 to TRBJ2-2; D gene uncertain. From germline, CDR1 is KGHSH and CDR2 LQKENI. Trimming pared 3 bases from V and 9 bases from J, leaving 11 bases between. The CDR3 sequence is 13 residues long. DNA of the CDR3: TGTGCCAGCTCACCCGACCAGACCAGGGAGCTGTTTTTT. Protein product: CASSPDQTRELFF.

V is TRBV5-6 and J is TRBJ1-6; D not certain. V was pared by 0 bases and J by 11 bases, with 9 bases between. This CDR3 has 13 amino acids. The germline V gene has CDR1 SGHDT and CDR2 YYEEEE. The CDR3 spells CASSLGGTAPLHF. As DNA, the CDR3 is TGTGCCAGCAGCTTGGGGGGAACGGCACCCCTCCACTTT.

This chain uses TRBV2 with TRBJ1-2; D might be TRBD1 (6 bases). This CDR3 is 14 amino acids long. The germline CDR1 and CDR2 sequences are SNHLY and FYNNEI. Trimming pared 8 bases from V and 3 bases from J, leaving 16 bases between. CDR3 sequence: CASLDRLGDYGYTF. The CDR3 nucleotides read TGTGCCAGCCTTGACAGGTTAGGAGACTATGGCTACACCTTC.

This clone is a singleton in its sample. This chain uses TRBV18 with TRBJ2-3; D gene uncertain. Germline loops: CDR1 KGHSH, CDR2 LQKENI. The CDR3 totals 13 residues. The germline V and J ends were trimmed by 6 bases and 5 bases, with 12 bases remaining between them. CDR3 residues: CASSPPSIDTQYF. The DNA of the CDR3 is TGTGCCAGCTCCCCTCCCTCAATAGATACGCAGTATTTT.

The chain joins TRBV12-3 or TRBV12-4 to TRBJ2-7, with D perhaps TRBD1 or TRBD2 (5 bases each). V dropped 6 bases and J dropped 7 bases, with 16 bases sitting between them. This CDR3 is 13 amino acids long. Here the CDR3 DNA reads TGTGCCAGCAGCTATCCGGGGCTCCGGGAGCAGTACTTC. Translating it yields CASSYPGLREQYF.

This clone was recorded a few times. The gene calls are TRBV6-5 and TRBJ2-7; D gene uncertain. This CDR3 is built from 14 residues. Trimming removed 6 bases from V and 5 bases from J, with 17 bases in between. The germline CDR1 and CDR2 sequences are MNHEY and SVGAGI. This chain's CDR3 is CASRASGVAHEQYF. The DNA for the CDR3 is TGTGCCAGCAGGGCTTCCGGAGTGGCCCACGAGCAGTACTTC.

V and J are TRBV5-5 and TRBJ2-5; D not certain. The germline V gene has CDR1 SGHKS and CDR2 YYEKEE (reference sequence). The CDR3 consists of 13 residues. The V end lost 0 bases, the J end lost 4 bases, and 7 bases lay between the germline ends. The CDR3 sequence is CASSLGHIETQYF. CDR3 DNA: TGTGCCAGCAGCTTGGGCCACATAGAGACCCAGTACTTC.

The CDR3 DNA is TGTGCCAGCTCACGTGACCGGGGCGCTTCCTACGAGCAGTACTTC. It yields the protein CASSRDRGASYEQYF. The chain combines TRBV18 with TRBJ2-7; D possibly matches TRBD1 or TRBD2 (5 bases each). V lost 4 bases and J lost 1, with 14 bases in between. The germline V gene has CDR1 KGHSH and CDR2 LQKENI. CDR3 length equals 15 residues.

This clone was observed a handful of times. In DNA form, the CDR3 reads TGTGCCAGCAGCCAAGAAGGCCTTCACTCCTACGAGCAGTACTTC. The encoded protein is CASSQEGLHSYEQYF. The genes are TRBV3-1 (or the pseudogene TRBV3-2) and TRBJ2-7; the D is unclear. Germline V gene data show CDR1 as LGHDT and CDR2 as YNNKEL (reference sequence). This CDR3 has 15 residues. Trimming cost V 0 bases and J 0 bases, with 9 bases left between them.

In DNA, the CDR3 is TGTGCCAGCAGCTCCCAGGGAGACACTGAAGCTTTCTTT. It translates to CASSSQGDTEAFF. This rearrangement joins TRBV7-2 to TRBJ1-1; tentatively, D is TRBD1 (5 bases). Deletions cut 4 bases from V and 3 bases from J, with 9 bases between. The CDR3 covers 13 residues. Germline CDR1 SGHTA, CDR2 FQGNSA.

This chain connects TRBV4-3 to TRBJ2-2; TRBD2 agrees at 8 bases. The germline gives CDR1 LGHNA, CDR2 YSLEER. V was pared by 3 bases and J by 1 base, with 7 bases of the junction left unmatched. The CDR3 is made up of 17 amino acids. The CDR3 nucleotides read TGCGCCAGCAGCCACTCCGGGGGGGGGCGGAACACCGGGGAGCTGTTTTTT. Protein sequence: CASSHSGGGRNTGELFF.

The rearrangement joins TRBV6-5 to TRBJ1-5; D uncertain. This CDR3 has 15 residues. Per the germline V gene, CDR1 is MNHEY and CDR2 is SVGAGI. V lost 2 bases and J lost 1, with 9 bases in between. For the CDR3, the DNA is TGTGCCAGCAGTTACGGTGGCCCAAGCAATCAGCCCCAGCATTTT. Its protein is CASSYGGPSNQPQHF.

The chain combines TRBV27 with TRBJ2-7, with 13 positions matching TRBD2. This CDR3 is built from 16 residues. Unmatched junction bases numbered 2, after V lost 1 base and J lost 2 bases. Germline V lookup: CDR1 MNHEY, CDR2 SMNVEV (reference sequence). CDR3 protein: CASSLFGTSGAYEQYF. The CDR3 region has the DNA TGTGCCAGCAGTTTATTCGGGACTAGCGGGGCCTACGAGCAGTACTTC.

The rearrangement links TRBV29-1 to TRBJ1-4, with D perhaps matching TRBD1 (5 bases). V was trimmed by 4 bases and J by 7 bases, leaving 10 bases between them. This CDR3 spans 12 amino acids. Germline lookup yields CDR1 SQVTM and CDR2 ANQGSEA. This CDR3 reads CSVGRAGEKLFF. CDR3 DNA sequence: TGCAGCGTTGGCAGGGCGGGTGAAAAACTGTTTTTT. Full variable domain (remainder filled in from reference TRBV29-1 and TRBJ1-4): SAVISQKPSRDICQRGTSLTIQCQVDSQVTMMFWYRQQPGQSLTLIATANQGSEATYESGFVIDKFPISRPNLTFSTLTVSNMSPEDSSIYLCSVGRAGEKLFFGSGTQLSVL.

This chain links TRBV11-3 with TRBJ2-1; 7 nucleotides agree with TRBD2. This CDR3 has 14 amino acids. V dropped 8 bases and J dropped 10; count of bases not matched to a gene: 14. Germline V gene data show CDR1 as SGHNT and CDR2 as YENEEA. Here the CDR3 reads CASGPGLNLEEQFF. CDR3 DNA sequence: TGTGCCAGCGGACCGGGACTAAACTTGGAGGAGCAGTTCTTC.

The V gene is TRBV7-9, the J gene TRBJ2-7; the D is unclear. Deletions cut 4 bases from V and 1 base from J, with 8 bases between. CDR3 length: 13 residues. CDR1 and CDR2 (germline): SEHNR, FQNEAQ (reference sequence). Here the CDR3 reads CASSSTISYEQYF. CDR3 DNA: TGTGCCAGCAGCTCTACCATTTCCTACGAGCAGTACTTC. Drawing the rest from reference TRBV7-9 and TRBJ2-7, the complete variable domain is DTGVSQNPRHKITKRGQNVTFRCDPISEHNRLYWYRQTLGQGPEFLTYFQNEAQLEKSRLLSDRFSAERPKGSFSTLEIQRTEQGDSAMYLCASSSTISYEQYFGPGTRLTVT.

The gene calls are TRBV25-1 and TRBJ1-4; perhaps TRBD1 as D (6 bases). V lost 3 bases and J 10 bases, leaving 18 bases between the germline ends. The CDR3 sequence is 15 residues long. Germline V gene lookup returns CDR1 MGHDK and CDR2 SYGVNS. This CDR3 reads CASSEEGGIRGKLFF. CDR3 nucleotides: TGTGCCAGCAGTGAGGAGGGGGGAATCCGAGGAAAACTGTTTTTT. Drawing the rest from reference TRBV25-1 and TRBJ1-4, the complete variable domain is EADIYQTPRYLVIGTGKKITLECSQTMGHDKMYWYQQDPGMELHLIHYSYGVNSTEKGDLSSESTVSRIRTEHFPLTLESARPSHTSQYLCASSEEGGIRGKLFFGSGTQLSVL.